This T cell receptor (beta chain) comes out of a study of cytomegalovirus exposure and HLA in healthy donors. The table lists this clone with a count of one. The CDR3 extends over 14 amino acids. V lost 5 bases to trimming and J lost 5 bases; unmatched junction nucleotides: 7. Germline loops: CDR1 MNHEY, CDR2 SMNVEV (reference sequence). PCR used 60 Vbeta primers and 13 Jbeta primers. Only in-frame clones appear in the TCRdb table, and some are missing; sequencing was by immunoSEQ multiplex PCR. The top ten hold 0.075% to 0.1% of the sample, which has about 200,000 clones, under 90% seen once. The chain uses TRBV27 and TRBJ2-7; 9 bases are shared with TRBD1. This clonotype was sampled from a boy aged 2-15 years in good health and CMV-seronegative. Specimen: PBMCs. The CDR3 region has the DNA TGTGCCAGCAGTCCGGACAGGGGTGGAGACGAGCAGTACTTC. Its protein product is CASSPDRGGDEQYF.